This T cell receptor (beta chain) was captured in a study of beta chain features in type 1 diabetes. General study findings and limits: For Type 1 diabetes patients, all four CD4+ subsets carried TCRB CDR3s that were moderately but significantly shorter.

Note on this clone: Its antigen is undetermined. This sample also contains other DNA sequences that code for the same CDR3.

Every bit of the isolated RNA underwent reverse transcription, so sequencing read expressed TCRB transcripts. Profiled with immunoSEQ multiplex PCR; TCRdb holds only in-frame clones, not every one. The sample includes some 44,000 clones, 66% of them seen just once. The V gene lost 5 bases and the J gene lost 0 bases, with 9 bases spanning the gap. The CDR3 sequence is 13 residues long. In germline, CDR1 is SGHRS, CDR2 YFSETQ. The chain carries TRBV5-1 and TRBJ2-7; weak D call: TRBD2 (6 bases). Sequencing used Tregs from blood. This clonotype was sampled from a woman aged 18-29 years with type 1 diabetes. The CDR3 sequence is CASSGGSSYEQYF. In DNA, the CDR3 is TGCGCCAGCAGTGGGGGGTCCTCCTACGAGCAGTACTTC.